The rows below give T cell receptor beta chains drawn from one sample of a study of beta chain features in type 1 diabetes. Sequencing used immunoSEQ multiplex PCR; TCRdb keeps in-frame clones, though not all of them. The sample records some 500,000 clones, more than 9.5% being singletons. Material: naive CD4+ T cells from blood. Receptor source: a woman younger than 30 in good health. The CDR3 runs from the conserved cysteine through the conserved F or W. The order of the fields is clone size, V gene, J gene, D gene, CDR3 protein, CDR3 DNA. The D gene is left open where the match is weak. Size is omitted from some rows. Given values are once, few, many or a class for expanded clones.

size: few; V: TRBV7-9; J: TRBJ2-2; D: NA; CDR3: CASLPAKQSNTGELFF; DNA: TGTGCCAGCTTACCAGCCAAACAATCGAACACCGGGGAGCTGTTTTTT
size: NA; V: TRBV9; J: TRBJ2-1; D: TRBD2; CDR3: CASSATLAADNEQFF; DNA: TGTGCCAGCAGCGCGACACTAGCGGCAGATAATGAGCAGTTCTTC
size: NA; V: TRBV9; J: TRBJ2-3; D: NA; CDR3: CASSVAGLDTDTQYF; DNA: TGTGCCAGCAGCGTAGCTGGGCTAGACACAGATACGCAGTATTTT
size: few; V: TRBV7-2; J: TRBJ1-4; D: NA; CDR3: CASSLIRVANEKLFF; DNA: TGTGCCAGCAGCTTAATAAGGGTAGCTAATGAAAAACTGTTTTTT
size: few; V: TRBV7-2; J: TRBJ1-1; D: NA; CDR3: CASSLVASGNTEAFF; DNA: TGTGCCAGCAGCTTAGTTGCGTCAGGGAACACTGAAGCTTTCTTT
size: NA; V: TRBV4-1; J: TRBJ1-6; D: NA; CDR3: CASSQGVRASSPLHF; DNA: TGCGCCAGCAGCCAAGGGGTAAGGGCGAGTTCACCCCTCCACTTT
size: few; V: TRBV15; J: TRBJ2-3; D: TRBD2; CDR3: CATSRRLAGADTQYF; DNA: TGTGCCACCAGCAGGAGACTAGCGGGAGCGGATACGCAGTATTTT
size: few; V: TRBV7-2; J: TRBJ2-1; D: NA; CDR3: CASSTYGSLFQFF; DNA: TGTGCCAGCAGCACTTACGGCTCCCTCTTTCAGTTCTTC
size: few; V: TRBV5-1; J: TRBJ2-5; D: NA; CDR3: CASSLAQGGRETQYF; DNA: TGCGCCAGCAGCTTGGCACAGGGAGGCCGAGAGACCCAGTACTTC
size: few; V: TRBV28; J: TRBJ2-7; D: NA; CDR3: CASSQTTYEQYF; DNA: TGTGCCAGCAGTCAGACCACTTACGAGCAGTACTTC
size: NA; V: TRBV5-1; J: TRBJ2-3; D: NA; CDR3: CASSLSSSTDTQYF; DNA: TGCGCCAGCAGCTTATCTAGTAGCACAGATACGCAGTATTTT
size: NA; V: TRBV7-2; J: TRBJ2-7; D: NA; CDR3: CASRRESGEQYF; DNA: TGTGCCAGTCGCAGGGAATCGGGGGAGCAGTACTTC
size: NA; V: TRBV30; J: TRBJ2-1; D: NA; CDR3: CAWNGRTTGQFF; DNA: TGTGCCTGGAATGGTCGTACTACAGGGCAGTTCTTC
size: NA; V: TRBV9; J: TRBJ1-2; D: NA; CDR3: CASSVGAGPYGYTF; DNA: TGTGCCAGCAGCGTAGGGGCCGGACCTTATGGCTACACCTTC
size: few; V: TRBV21-1; J: TRBJ2-5; D: NA; CDR3: CASIGGDRDSGETQYF; DNA: TGTGCCAGCATCGGTGGGGACAGGGACTCTGGAGAGACCCAGTACTTC
size: NA; V: TRBV7-2; J: TRBJ2-7; D: NA; CDR3: CASSGGVHYEQYF; DNA: TGTGCCAGCAGCGGCGGAGTCCACTACGAGCAGTACTTC
size: NA; V: TRBV4-2; J: TRBJ2-3; D: TRBD2; CDR3: CASSQGDYGGGNTDTQYF; DNA: TGTGCCAGCAGCCAAGGGGATTATGGCGGGGGGAACACAGATACGCAGTATTTT
size: few; V: TRBV30; J: TRBJ2-5; D: NA; CDR3: CACTDQKRETQYF; DNA: TGTGCCTGTACGGACCAGAAAAGGGAGACCCAGTACTTC
size: NA; V: TRBV27; J: TRBJ1-5; D: NA; CDR3: CASSSPGQADQPQHF; DNA: TGTGCCAGCAGTTCTCCCGGGCAGGCGGATCAGCCCCAGCATTTT
size: NA; V: TRBV7-2; J: TRBJ1-1; D: NA; CDR3: CASSPTRLVNTEAFF; DNA: TGTGCCAGCAGCCCCACAAGGTTAGTGAACACTGAAGCTTTCTTT
size: NA; V: TRBV7-2; J: TRBJ2-1; D: NA; CDR3: CASNPWGGGRPYNEQFF; DNA: TGTGCCAGCAACCCATGGGGTGGCGGGCGGCCGTACAATGAGCAGTTCTTC
size: NA; V: TRBV7-8; J: TRBJ2-3; D: NA; CDR3: CASSLARGRGVITSTDTQYF; DNA: TGTGCCAGCAGCTTAGCGCGGGGCAGGGGCGTAATTACTAGCACAGATACGCAGTATTTT
size: NA; V: TRBV2; J: TRBJ2-3; D: NA; CDR3: CASSPGSPDTQYF; DNA: TGTGCCAGCAGTCCCGGGTCCCCAGATACGCAGTATTTT
size: NA; V: TRBV6-5; J: TRBJ1-1; D: NA; CDR3: CASSYSLGQPEAFF; DNA: TGTGCCAGCAGTTACTCATTGGGGCAACCTGAAGCTTTCTTT
size: NA; V: TRBV7-9; J: TRBJ1-1; D: NA; CDR3: CASRDSNFRQDEAFF; DNA: TGTGCCAGCAGAGACTCGAACTTTCGACAGGACGAAGCTTTCTTT
size: NA; V: TRBV6-6; J: TRBJ1-5; D: NA; CDR3: CASSYSSGNVGRAQHF; DNA: TGTGCCAGCAGTTACTCTTCCGGGAATGTAGGTCGGGCCCAGCATTTT
size: few; V: TRBV25-1; J: TRBJ1-2; D: NA; CDR3: CASGLLFDYTF; DNA: TGTGCCAGCGGCCTCCTTTTCGACTACACCTTC
size: few; V: TRBV7-3; J: TRBJ2-2; D: NA; CDR3: CASSPRFSSNTGELFF; DNA: TGTGCCAGCAGCCCCCGGTTTAGTTCCAACACCGGGGAGCTGTTTTTT
size: NA; V: TRBV7-6; J: TRBJ2-7; D: NA; CDR3: CASSSDFAYEQYF; DNA: TGTGCCAGCAGCTCCGACTTTGCCTACGAGCAGTACTTC
size: NA; V: TRBV27; J: TRBJ2-1; D: NA; CDR3: CASSFRGYNEQFF; DNA: TGTGCCAGCAGTTTCAGGGGATACAATGAGCAGTTCTTC
size: NA; V: TRBV9; J: TRBJ1-6; D: NA; CDR3: CASSASQRDTSSPLHF; DNA: TGTGCCAGCAGCGCGTCACAACGGGACACGTCTTCACCCCTCCACTTT
size: few; V: TRBV9; J: TRBJ2-5; D: NA; CDR3: CASSVEAIQETQYF; DNA: TGTGCCAGCAGCGTAGAGGCTATCCAAGAGACCCAGTACTTC
size: few; V: TRBV5-8; J: TRBJ2-3; D: TRBD2; CDR3: CASSSWGGRTDTQYF; DNA: TGTGCCAGCAGCTCCTGGGGCGGGAGGACAGATACGCAGTATTTT
size: few; V: TRBV19; J: TRBJ1-1; D: NA; CDR3: CASSIDRTVGSVF; DNA: TGTGCCAGTAGTATAGATCGCACAGTAGGTTCGGTCTTT
size: few; V: TRBV7-9; J: TRBJ2-5; D: TRBD1; CDR3: CASSFPGQGIETQYF; DNA: TGTGCCAGCAGCTTTCCTGGACAGGGGATAGAGACCCAGTACTTC
size: NA; V: TRBV7-9; J: TRBJ1-4; D: NA; CDR3: CASSSGSTNEKLFF; DNA: TGTGCCAGCAGCTCAGGATCAACTAATGAAAAACTGTTTTTT
size: few; V: TRBV4-1; J: TRBJ1-1; D: NA; CDR3: CASSHPPAATEAFF; DNA: TGCGCCAGCAGCCATCCGCCGGCAGCCACTGAAGCTTTCTTT
size: NA; V: TRBV4-3; J: TRBJ1-1; D: NA; CDR3: CASSLGARDTEAFF; DNA: TGCGCCAGCAGCCTCGGGGCGCGGGACACTGAAGCTTTCTTT
size: NA; V: TRBV7-2; J: TRBJ2-4; D: NA; CDR3: CASSLVRNRKNIQYF; DNA: TGTGCCAGCAGCTTAGTTAGGAATCGCAAAAACATTCAGTACTTC
size: NA; V: TRBV7-3; J: TRBJ1-1; D: NA; CDR3: CASSLTSGRGTEAFF; DNA: TGTGCCAGCAGCTTAACGTCGGGGAGGGGCACTGAAGCTTTCTTT
size: NA; V: TRBV7-2; J: TRBJ2-5; D: NA; CDR3: CASSFKGQETQYF; DNA: TGTGCCAGCAGCTTCAAGGGCCAAGAGACCCAGTACTTC
size: few; V: TRBV19; J: TRBJ1-4; D: NA; CDR3: CASSPTTTNEKLFF; DNA: TGTGCCAGTAGCCCGACTACAACTAATGAAAAACTGTTTTTT
size: few; V: TRBV6-1; J: TRBJ2-3; D: NA; CDR3: CASRDKGLVTDTQYF; DNA: TGTGCCAGCAGAGATAAAGGGCTAGTGACAGATACGCAGTATTTT
size: NA; V: TRBV4-2; J: TRBJ1-5; D: NA; CDR3: CASSQVAFNQPQHF; DNA: TGTGCCAGCAGCCAAGTGGCCTTTAATCAGCCCCAGCATTTT
size: NA; V: TRBV30; J: TRBJ2-6; D: NA; CDR3: CAWRQTGANVLTF; DNA: TGTGCCTGGAGGCAGACTGGGGCCAACGTCCTGACTTTC